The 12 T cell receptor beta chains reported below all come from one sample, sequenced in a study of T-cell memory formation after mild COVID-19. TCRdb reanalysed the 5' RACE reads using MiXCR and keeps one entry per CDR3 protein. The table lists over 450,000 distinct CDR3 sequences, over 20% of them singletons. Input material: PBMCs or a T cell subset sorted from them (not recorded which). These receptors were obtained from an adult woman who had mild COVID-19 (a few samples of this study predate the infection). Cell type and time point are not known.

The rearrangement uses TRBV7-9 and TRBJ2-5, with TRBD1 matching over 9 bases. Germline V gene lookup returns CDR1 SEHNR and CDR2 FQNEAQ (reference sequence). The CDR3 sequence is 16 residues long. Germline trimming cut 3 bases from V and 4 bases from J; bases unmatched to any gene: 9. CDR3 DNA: TGTGCCAGCAGCTTTCAGGACAGGGGTATCCGAGAGACCCAGTACTTC. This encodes CASSFQDRGIRETQYF.

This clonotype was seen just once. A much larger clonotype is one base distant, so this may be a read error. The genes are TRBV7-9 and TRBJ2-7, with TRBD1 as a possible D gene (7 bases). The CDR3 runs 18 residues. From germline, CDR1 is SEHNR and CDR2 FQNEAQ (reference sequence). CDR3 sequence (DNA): TGTGCCAGAAGCTTAGCGCTAATAGTGACAGGGAGGCCCTACGAGCAGTACTTC. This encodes CARSLALIVTGRPYEQYF.

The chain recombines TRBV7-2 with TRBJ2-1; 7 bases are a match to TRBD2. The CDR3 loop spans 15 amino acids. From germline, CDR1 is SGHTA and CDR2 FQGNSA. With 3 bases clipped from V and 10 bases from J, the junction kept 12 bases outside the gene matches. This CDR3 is CASSFASGAGAEQFF. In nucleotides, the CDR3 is TGTGCCAGCAGCTTTGCTTCCGGTGCGGGAGCCGAGCAGTTCTTC.

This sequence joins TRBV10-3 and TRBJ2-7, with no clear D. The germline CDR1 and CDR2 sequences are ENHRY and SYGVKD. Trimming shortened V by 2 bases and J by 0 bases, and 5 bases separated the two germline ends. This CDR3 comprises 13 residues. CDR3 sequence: CAISEPDSYEQYF. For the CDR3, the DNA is TGTGCCATCAGTGAGCCGGACTCCTACGAGCAGTACTTC.

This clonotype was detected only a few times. The DNA for the CDR3 is TGTGCCAGCAGCCCCGGGGGGGGCCGAAAAAACATTCAGTACTTC. It encodes CASSPGGGRKNIQYF. The gene calls are TRBV7-3 and TRBJ2-4, with 8 bases fitting TRBD2. CDR1 is SGHTA and CDR2 is FQGTGA in the germline V gene. This CDR3 region has 15 residues. Losses at the gene ends were 5 bases for V and 4 bases for J; bases not matched to a gene: 7.

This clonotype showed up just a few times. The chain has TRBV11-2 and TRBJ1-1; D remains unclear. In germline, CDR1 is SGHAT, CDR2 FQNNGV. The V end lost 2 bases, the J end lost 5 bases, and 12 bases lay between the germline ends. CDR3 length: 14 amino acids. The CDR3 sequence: CASSLTGIGTEAFF. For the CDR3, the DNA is TGTGCCAGCAGCTTAACTGGGATCGGGACTGAAGCTTTCTTT.

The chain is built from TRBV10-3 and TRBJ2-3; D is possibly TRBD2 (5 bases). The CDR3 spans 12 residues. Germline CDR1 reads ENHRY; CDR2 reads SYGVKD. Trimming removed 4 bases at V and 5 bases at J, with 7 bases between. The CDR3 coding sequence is TGTGCCATCAGTGCACTAGGAGATACGCAGTATTTT. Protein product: CAISALGDTQYF.

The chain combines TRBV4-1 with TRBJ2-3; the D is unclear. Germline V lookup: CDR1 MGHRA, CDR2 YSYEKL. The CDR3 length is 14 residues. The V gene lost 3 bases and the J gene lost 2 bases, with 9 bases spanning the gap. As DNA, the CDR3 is TGCGCCAGCAGCCAGGTACCGGCCACAGATACGCAGTATTTT. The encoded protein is CASSQVPATDTQYF.

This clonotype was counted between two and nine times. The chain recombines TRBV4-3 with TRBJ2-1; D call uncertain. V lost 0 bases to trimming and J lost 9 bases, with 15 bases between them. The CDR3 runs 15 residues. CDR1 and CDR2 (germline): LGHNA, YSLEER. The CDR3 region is CASSQDLVLMGEQFF. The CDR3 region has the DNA TGCGCCAGCAGCCAAGACCTTGTGTTAATGGGTGAGCAGTTCTTC.

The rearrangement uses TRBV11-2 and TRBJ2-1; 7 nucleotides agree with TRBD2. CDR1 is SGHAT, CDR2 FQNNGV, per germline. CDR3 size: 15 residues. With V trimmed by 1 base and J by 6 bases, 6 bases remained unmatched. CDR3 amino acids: CASSLAWGGINEQFF. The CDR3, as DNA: TGTGCCAGCAGCTTAGCTTGGGGGGGGATCAATGAGCAGTTCTTC.

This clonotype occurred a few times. The chain's CDR3 is CASSSSGRIYGYTF. In nucleotides, the CDR3 is TGTGCCAGCAGCTCATCAGGACGGATCTATGGCTACACCTTC. The chain has TRBV7-2 and TRBJ1-2; D is ambiguous. Germline assignment: CDR1 SGHTA and CDR2 FQGNSA. The CDR3 is 14 residues long. V shed 4 bases and J shed 4 bases, with 13 bases lying between them. Drawing the rest from reference TRBV7-2 and TRBJ1-2, the complete variable domain is GAGVSQSPSNKVTEKGKDVELRCDPISGHTALYWYRQSLGQGLEFLIYFQGNSAPDKSGLPSDRFSAERTGGSVSTLTIQRTQQEDSAVYLCASSSSGRIYGYTFGSGTRLTVV.

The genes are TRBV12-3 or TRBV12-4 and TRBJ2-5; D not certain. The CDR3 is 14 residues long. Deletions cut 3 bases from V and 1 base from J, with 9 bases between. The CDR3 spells CASSFHASQETQYF. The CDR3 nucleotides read TGTGCCAGCAGTTTTCACGCCAGCCAAGAGACCCAGTACTTC.